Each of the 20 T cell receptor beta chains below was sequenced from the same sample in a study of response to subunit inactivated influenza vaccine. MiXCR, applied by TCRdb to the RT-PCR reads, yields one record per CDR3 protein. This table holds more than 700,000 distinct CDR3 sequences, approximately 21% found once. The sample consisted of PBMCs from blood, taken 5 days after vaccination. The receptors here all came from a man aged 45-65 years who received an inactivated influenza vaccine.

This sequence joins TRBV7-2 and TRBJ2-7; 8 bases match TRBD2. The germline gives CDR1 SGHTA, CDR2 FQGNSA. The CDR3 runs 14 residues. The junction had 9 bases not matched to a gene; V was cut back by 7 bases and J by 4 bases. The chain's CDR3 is CASNPGLVSYEQYF. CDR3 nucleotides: TGTGCCAGCAACCCGGGACTAGTTTCGTACGAGCAGTACTTC.

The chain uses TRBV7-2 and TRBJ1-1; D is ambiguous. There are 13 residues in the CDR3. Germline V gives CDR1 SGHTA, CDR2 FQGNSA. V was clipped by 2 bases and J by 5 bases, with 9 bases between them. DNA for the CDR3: TGTGCCAGCAGCTTATATGTGGAGACTGAAGCTTTCTTT. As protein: CASSLYVETEAFF.

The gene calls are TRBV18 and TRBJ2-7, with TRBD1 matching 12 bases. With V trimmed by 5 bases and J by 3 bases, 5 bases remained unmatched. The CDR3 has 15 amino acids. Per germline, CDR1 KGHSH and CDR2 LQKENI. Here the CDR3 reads CASSSGTGGIYEQYF. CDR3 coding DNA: TGTGCCAGCTCAAGCGGGACAGGGGGCATCTACGAGCAGTACTTC.

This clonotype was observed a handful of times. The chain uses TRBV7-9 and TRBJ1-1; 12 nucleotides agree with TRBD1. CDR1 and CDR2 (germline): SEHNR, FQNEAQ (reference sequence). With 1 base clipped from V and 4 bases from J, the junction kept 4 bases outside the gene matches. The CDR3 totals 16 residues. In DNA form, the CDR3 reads TGTGCCAGCAGCTTAGGGGACAGGGGGCTTGGCACTGAAGCTTTCTTT. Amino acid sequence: CASSLGDRGLGTEAFF.

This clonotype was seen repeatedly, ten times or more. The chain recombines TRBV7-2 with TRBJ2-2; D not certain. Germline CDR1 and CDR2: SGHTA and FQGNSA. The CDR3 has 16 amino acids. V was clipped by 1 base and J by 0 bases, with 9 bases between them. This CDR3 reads CASSLEVNTNTGELFF. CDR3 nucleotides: TGTGCCAGCAGCTTAGAGGTTAATACGAACACCGGGGAGCTGTTTTTT.

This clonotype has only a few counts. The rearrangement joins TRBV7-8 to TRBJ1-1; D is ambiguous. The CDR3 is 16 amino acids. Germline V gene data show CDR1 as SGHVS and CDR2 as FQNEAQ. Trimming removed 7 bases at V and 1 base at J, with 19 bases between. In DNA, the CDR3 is TGTGCCAGCATCCCTGGCGCGGGGTTAGGGAACACTGAAGCTTTCTTT. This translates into CASIPGAGLGNTEAFF.

CDR3 amino acids: CASTPTVNGELFF. The DNA of the CDR3 is TGTGCCAGCACCCCCACAGTAAACGGGGAGCTGTTTTTT. The V and J genes are TRBV27 and TRBJ2-2; D not resolved. This CDR3 is built from 13 residues. Germline V gene data show CDR1 as MNHEY and CDR2 as SMNVEV (reference sequence). The V gene lost 7 bases and the J gene lost 7 bases, with 13 bases spanning the gap.

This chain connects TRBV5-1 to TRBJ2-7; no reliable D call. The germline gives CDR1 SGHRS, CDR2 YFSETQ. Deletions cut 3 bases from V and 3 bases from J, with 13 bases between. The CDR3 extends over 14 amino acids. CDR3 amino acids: CASSSFEGNYEQYF. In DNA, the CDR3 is TGCGCCAGCAGCTCTTTTGAAGGGAACTACGAGCAGTACTTC.

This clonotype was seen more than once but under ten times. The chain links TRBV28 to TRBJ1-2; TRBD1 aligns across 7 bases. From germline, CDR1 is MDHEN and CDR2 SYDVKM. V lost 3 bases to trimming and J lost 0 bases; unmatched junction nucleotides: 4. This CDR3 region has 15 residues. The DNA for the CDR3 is TGTGCCAGCAGTTTCGGGACAGAGTCTAACTATGGCTACACCTTC. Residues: CASSFGTESNYGYTF.

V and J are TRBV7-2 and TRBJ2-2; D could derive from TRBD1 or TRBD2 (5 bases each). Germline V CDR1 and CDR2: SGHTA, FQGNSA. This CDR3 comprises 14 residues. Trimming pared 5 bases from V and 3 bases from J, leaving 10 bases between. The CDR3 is CASSRGPYTGELFF. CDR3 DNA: TGTGCCAGCAGCCGGGGACCGTACACCGGGGAGCTGTTTTTT.

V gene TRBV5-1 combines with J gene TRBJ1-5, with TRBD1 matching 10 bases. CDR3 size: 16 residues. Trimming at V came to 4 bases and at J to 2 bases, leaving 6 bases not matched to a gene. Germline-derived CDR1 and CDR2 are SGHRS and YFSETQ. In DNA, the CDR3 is TGCGCCAGCAGCCTAGGGACAGGGGCAGGCAATCAGCCCCAGCATTTT. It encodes CASSLGTGAGNQPQHF. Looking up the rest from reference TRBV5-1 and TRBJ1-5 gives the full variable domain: KAGVTQTPRYLIKTRGQQVTLSCSPISGHRSVSWYQQTPGQGLQFLFEYFSETQRNKGNFPGRFSGRQFSNSRSEMNVSTLELGDSALYLCASSLGTGAGNQPQHFGDGTRLSIL.

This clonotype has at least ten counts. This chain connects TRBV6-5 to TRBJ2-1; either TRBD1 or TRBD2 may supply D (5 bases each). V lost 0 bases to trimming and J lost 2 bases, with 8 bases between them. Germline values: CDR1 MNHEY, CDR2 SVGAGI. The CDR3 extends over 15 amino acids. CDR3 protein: CASSYSGTAYNEQFF. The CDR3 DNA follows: TGTGCCAGCAGTTACTCCGGGACCGCCTACAATGAGCAGTTCTTC.

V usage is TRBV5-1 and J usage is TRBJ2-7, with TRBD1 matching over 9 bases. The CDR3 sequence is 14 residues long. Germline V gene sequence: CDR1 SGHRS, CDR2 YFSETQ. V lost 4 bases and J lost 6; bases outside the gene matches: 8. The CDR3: CASSSGTGFPEQYF. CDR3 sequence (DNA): TGCGCCAGCAGCAGCGGGACAGGGTTTCCCGAGCAGTACTTC.

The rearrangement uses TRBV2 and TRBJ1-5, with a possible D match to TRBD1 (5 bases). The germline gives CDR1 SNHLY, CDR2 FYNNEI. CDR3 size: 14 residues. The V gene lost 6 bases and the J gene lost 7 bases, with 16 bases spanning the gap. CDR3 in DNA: TGTGCCAGCAGCGGGACTTTTAAGGGACAGCCCCAGCATTTT. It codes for CASSGTFKGQPQHF.

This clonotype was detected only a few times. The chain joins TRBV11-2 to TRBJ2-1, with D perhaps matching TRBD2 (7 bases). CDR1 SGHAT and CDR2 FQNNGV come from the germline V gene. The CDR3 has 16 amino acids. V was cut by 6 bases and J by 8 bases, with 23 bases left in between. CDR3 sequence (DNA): TGTGCCAGCAGACCTTTCGGGGGGCCATCTTATGATGAGCAGTTCTTC. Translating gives CASRPFGGPSYDEQFF.

The CDR3 reads CASSLMRGYYEQYF. In nucleotides, the CDR3 is TGTGCCAGCAGCTTAATGCGGGGGTACTACGAGCAGTACTTC. The chain links TRBV7-2 to TRBJ2-7; 7 bases are a match to TRBD2. V shed 2 bases and J 3 bases; nucleotides not matched to a gene: 4. Germline V lookup: CDR1 SGHTA, CDR2 FQGNSA. This CDR3 is built from 14 residues.

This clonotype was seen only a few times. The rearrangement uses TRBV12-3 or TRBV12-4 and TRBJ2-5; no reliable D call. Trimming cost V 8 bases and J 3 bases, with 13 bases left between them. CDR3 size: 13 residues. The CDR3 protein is CASVLRTEETQYF. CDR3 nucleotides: TGTGCCAGCGTTCTGCGGACCGAAGAGACCCAGTACTTC.

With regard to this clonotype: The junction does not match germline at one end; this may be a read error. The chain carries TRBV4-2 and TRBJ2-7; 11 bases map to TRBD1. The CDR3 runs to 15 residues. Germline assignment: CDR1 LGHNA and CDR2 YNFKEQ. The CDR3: CVSSQSGTGGDEQYF. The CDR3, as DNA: TGTGTCAGCAGCCAATCCGGGACAGGGGGAGACGAGCAGTACTTC.

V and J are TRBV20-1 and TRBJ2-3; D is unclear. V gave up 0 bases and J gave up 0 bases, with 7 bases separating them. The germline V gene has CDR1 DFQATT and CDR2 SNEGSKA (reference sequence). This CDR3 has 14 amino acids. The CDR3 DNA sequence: TGCAGTGCTAGAGATCGTTATAGCACAGATACGCAGTATTTT. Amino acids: CSARDRYSTDTQYF.

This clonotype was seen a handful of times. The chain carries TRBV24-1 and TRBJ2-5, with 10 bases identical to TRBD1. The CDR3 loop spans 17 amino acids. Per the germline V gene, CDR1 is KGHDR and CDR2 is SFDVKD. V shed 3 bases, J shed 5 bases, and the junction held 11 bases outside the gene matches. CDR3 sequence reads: CATSDMTGGIVGETQYF. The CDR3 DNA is TGTGCCACCAGTGATATGACAGGGGGCATCGTCGGGGAGACCCAGTACTTC.